The next 24 T cell receptor beta chains were all read from a single sample in a study of blood T cell repertoires in COVID-19. Data came from immunoSEQ multiplex PCR; TCRdb stores just in-frame clones and leaves some out. Here the sample spans nearly 200,000 clones, about 80% being singletons. The sample taken for sequencing was PBMCs or T cells enriched from blood (not recorded which). The receptors derive from a man aged 40-49 years who had recovered from COVID-19.

The chain links TRBV29-1 to TRBJ1-1; D is possibly TRBD1 (5 bases). There are 15 residues in the CDR3. V was clipped by 4 bases and J by 1 base, with 16 bases between them. Germline CDR1 is SQVTM and CDR2 is ANQGSEA. The CDR3 nucleotides read TGCAGCGTTGGGAGTAGGGGTAGGGGGAACACTGAAGCTTTCTTT. Translating it yields CSVGSRGRGNTEAFF.

This rearrangement joins TRBV15 to TRBJ1-5; D not resolved. CDR1 is LNHNV, CDR2 YYDKDF, per germline (reference sequence). V dropped 3 bases and J dropped 1 base, with 7 bases sitting between them. The CDR3 is 14 amino acids. The CDR3 DNA follows: TGTGCCACCAGCAGTCGAGCAAGCAATCAGCCCCAGCATTTT. It encodes CATSSRASNQPQHF.

This chain links TRBV14 with TRBJ2-1; the match to TRBD2 covers 7 bases. V was clipped by 1 base and J by 3 bases; unmatched bases: 6. Looked up from germline, CDR1 is SGHDN and CDR2 is FVKESK. CDR3 length: 16 residues. The CDR3 nucleotides are TGTGCCAGCAGCCAAGCGGGTAGCGGGCTCTACAATGAGCAGTTCTTC. It translates to CASSQAGSGLYNEQFF.

Written as DNA, the CDR3 is TGCGCCAGCAGCCCCCGGACAGGCGGCTCCTACAATGAGCAGTTCTTC. This codes for CASSPRTGGSYNEQFF. The chain carries TRBV4-3 and TRBJ2-1, with 7 nucleotides matching TRBD1. J gave up 0 bases and V 4 bases, and 6 bases lay outside the gene matches. The CDR3 length is 16 residues. CDR1 is LGHNA, CDR2 YSLEER, per germline.

J is TRBJ1-1 and V is TRBV14, with 9 bases aligning to TRBD1. Germline V gene sequence: CDR1 SGHDN, CDR2 FVKESK. With V trimmed by 6 bases and J by 4 bases, 9 bases remained unmatched. There are 15 residues in the CDR3. The CDR3 region is CASSVNRGLGTEAFF. The CDR3 coding sequence is TGTGCCAGCAGTGTTAACAGGGGGCTGGGCACTGAAGCTTTCTTT.

The V gene is TRBV15, the J gene TRBJ1-3; D call uncertain. The germline V gene has CDR1 LNHNV and CDR2 YYDKDF (reference sequence). Trimming left V 3 bases short and J 0 bases short, with 15 bases between. The CDR3 length is 17 residues. CDR3 sequence reads: CATSRGHPSSSGNTIYF. The CDR3 DNA reads as TGTGCCACCAGCAGGGGCCATCCGAGTTCCTCTGGAAACACCATATATTTT.

The chain combines TRBV11-2 with TRBJ1-1; a possible D gene is TRBD1 (6 bases). The germline V gene encodes CDR1 SGHAT and CDR2 FQNNGV. V was shortened by 5 bases and J by 9 bases, with 19 bases between the two germline ends. This CDR3 region has 14 residues. The CDR3 region is CASSQGTLKGKAFF. CDR3 nucleotide sequence: TGTGCCAGCAGCCAGGGGACACTTAAGGGGAAAGCTTTCTTT.

The chain recombines TRBV7-2 with TRBJ1-1, with 12 bases that match TRBD1. Germline CDR1 is SGHTA and CDR2 is FQGNSA. The CDR3 is 17 amino acids. V was pared by 2 bases and J by 2 bases, with 6 bases of the junction left unmatched. As DNA, the CDR3 is TGTGCCAGCAGCTTAACCTCGGGACAGGGGGCTAACACTGAAGCTTTCTTT. The encoded protein is CASSLTSGQGANTEAFF. Filled out from reference TRBV7-2 and TRBJ1-1, the complete variable domain reads GAGVSQSPSNKVTEKGKDVELRCDPISGHTALYWYRQSLGQGLEFLIYFQGNSAPDKSGLPSDRFSAERTGGSVSTLTIQRTQQEDSAVYLCASSLTSGQGANTEAFFGQGTRLTVV.

The chain recombines TRBV7-2 with TRBJ2-5, with 12 bases identical to TRBD2. Germline V lookup: CDR1 SGHTA, CDR2 FQGNSA. V was pared by 5 bases and J by 5 bases, with 12 bases of the junction left unmatched. This CDR3 is 17 amino acids long. The CDR3 region is CASSPGLAGPLGETQYF. The CDR3 bases are TGTGCCAGCAGCCCAGGACTAGCGGGGCCTTTGGGGGAGACCCAGTACTTC.

The chain joins TRBV11-2 to TRBJ2-3; 9 bases map to TRBD1. The ends lost 4 bases at V and 5 bases at J; junction bases unmatched: 7. This CDR3 spans 15 amino acids. Germline V gene lookup returns CDR1 SGHAT and CDR2 FQNNGV. In DNA form, the CDR3 reads TGTGCCAGCAGCTCCTACAGGGGGCGCTTAGATACGCAGTATTTT. Translated, it gives CASSSYRGRLDTQYF.

This clone occurred a few times. The chain recombines TRBV5-4 with TRBJ1-4; TRBD1 agrees at 8 bases. CDR1 is SGHNT, CDR2 YYREEE, per germline (reference sequence). The CDR3 sequence is 14 residues long. The V segment lost 3 bases and the J segment 8 bases; nucleotides outside the gene matches: 6. In nucleotides, the CDR3 is TGTGCCAGCAGCTCGAGGACAGGGCTGGAAAAACTGTTTTTT. It is translated as CASSSRTGLEKLFF.

This clone was counted a single time. The J gene is TRBJ1-3, the V gene TRBV6-6, with 9 bases fitting TRBD1. V dropped 2 bases and J dropped 3; count of bases not matched to a gene: 2. This CDR3 spans 15 amino acids. Germline CDR1 MNHNY, CDR2 SVGAGI (reference sequence). The CDR3 protein is CASSYRTGVGNTIYF. Here the CDR3 DNA reads TGTGCCAGCAGTTACAGGACAGGGGTTGGAAACACCATATATTTT.

The J gene is TRBJ2-7, the V gene TRBV5-5; possibly TRBD2 for D (6 bases). The CDR3 sequence is 15 residues long. CDR1 is SGHKS and CDR2 is YYEKEE in the germline V gene (reference sequence). The V gene lost 6 bases and the J gene lost 2 bases, with 18 bases spanning the gap. The CDR3 bases are TGTGCCAGCACTTGGAGGGCGGTTGGAGCCTACGAGCAGTACTTC. Translated: CASTWRAVGAYEQYF.

In this sample, this clone turned up a few times. This chain joins TRBV5-1 and TRBJ1-1; D is undetermined. Germline loops: CDR1 SGHRS, CDR2 YFSETQ. V dropped 0 bases and J dropped 4 bases, with 10 bases sitting between them. The CDR3 sequence is 14 residues long. The CDR3 protein is CASSLGPRGTEAFF. The CDR3 region has the DNA TGCGCCAGCAGCTTGGGGCCCCGGGGCACTGAAGCTTTCTTT.

V usage is TRBV19 and J usage is TRBJ1-2, with 8 bases lining up with TRBD1. The length of the CDR3 is 15 residues. V shed 6 bases, J shed 5 bases, and the junction held 11 bases outside the gene matches. Germline values: CDR1 LNHDA, CDR2 SQIVND (reference sequence). The CDR3 sequence: CASRPTGTGSYGYTF. The CDR3 DNA reads as TGTGCCAGTAGACCAACCGGGACAGGTAGTTATGGCTACACCTTC. Drawing the rest from reference TRBV19 and TRBJ1-2, the complete variable domain is DGGITQSPKYLFRKEGQNVTLSCEQNLNHDAMYWYRQDPGQGLRLIYYSQIVNDFQKGDIAEGYSVSREKKESFPLTVTSAQKNPTAFYLCASRPTGTGSYGYTFGSGTRLTVV.

This clone was recorded once. DNA for the CDR3: TGTGCCAGCAGTTACTCGAGGGACAGCTACGAGCAGTACTTC. Translated: CASSYSRDSYEQYF. The chain has TRBV6-5 and TRBJ2-7; 7 bases agree with TRBD1. CDR1 is MNHEY, CDR2 SVGAGI, per germline. V lost 0 bases and J lost 3; bases outside the gene matches: 2. This CDR3 spans 14 amino acids.

The chain recombines TRBV18 with TRBJ2-7, with 10 bases fitting TRBD1. CDR1 KGHSH and CDR2 LQKENI come from the germline V gene. V was clipped by 4 bases and J by 9 bases; unmatched bases: 15. The CDR3 loop spans 16 amino acids. The CDR3 nucleotides are TGTGCCAGCTCACTCCCACTGAGGACAGGGGGAACGGTGCAGTACTTC. This encodes CASSLPLRTGGTVQYF.

This clone was recorded only once. J is TRBJ2-3 and V is TRBV4-1; the match to TRBD2 covers 7 bases. The J segment lost 2 bases and the V segment lost 0 bases, leaving 8 bases of the junction unmatched. The CDR3 consists of 17 residues. CDR1 is MGHRA and CDR2 is YSYEKL in the germline V gene. The CDR3 sequence: CASSQDPERGLTDTQYF. Here the CDR3 DNA reads TGCGCCAGCAGCCAAGATCCGGAGCGGGGCCTCACAGATACGCAGTATTTT.

This clone is a singleton in its sample. Other DNA sequences in this sample translate to the same CDR3. This rearrangement joins TRBV7-9 to TRBJ2-5; D is uncertain. The germline V and J ends were trimmed by 5 bases and 4 bases, with 2 bases remaining between them. The CDR3 spans 10 residues. Germline CDR1 SEHNR, CDR2 FQNEAQ (reference sequence). CDR3 residues: CASSRETQYF. In DNA form, the CDR3 reads TGTGCCAGCAGCCGAGAGACCCAGTACTTC.

The rearrangement uses TRBV7-2 and TRBJ1-3; the D gene is possibly TRBD1 (6 bases). The germline V gene has CDR1 SGHTA and CDR2 FQGNSA. The CDR3 runs to 14 residues. V dropped 7 bases and J dropped 2 bases, with 12 bases sitting between them. CDR3 nucleotides: TGTGCCAGCACCCTACAGGGTGCTGGAAACACCATATATTTT. Translating it yields CASTLQGAGNTIYF.

This clone was recorded only once. The V gene is TRBV10-3, the J gene TRBJ1-1; 7 bases map to TRBD1. The CDR3 loop spans 14 amino acids. Germline CDR1 and CDR2: ENHRY and SYGVKD. V was pared by 3 bases and J by 10 bases, with 11 bases of the junction left unmatched. CDR3 region: CAISDSGQRIRAFF. The CDR3 DNA reads TGTGCCATCAGTGATTCGGGACAGAGGATCAGAGCTTTCTTT.

The chain is built from TRBV6-5 and TRBJ2-1; TRBD2 matches at 8 bases. The CDR3 length is 14 residues. The trim removed 6 bases at V and 4 bases at J, leaving 5 bases unmatched. Germline-derived CDR1 and CDR2 are MNHEY and SVGAGI. The CDR3 DNA follows: TGTGCCAGCAGAGCGGGGGACGAGTACAATGAGCAGTTCTTC. This codes for CASRAGDEYNEQFF.

V usage is TRBV28 and J usage is TRBJ2-1; D possibly corresponds to TRBD1 (6 bases). Trimming left V 5 bases short and J 5 bases short, with 19 bases between. This CDR3 has 16 amino acids. Germline V gene lookup returns CDR1 MDHEN and CDR2 SYDVKM. CDR3 DNA: TGTGCCAGCAGTGACACTACCGGGACACAGAACAATGAGCAGTTCTTC. This sequence encodes CASSDTTGTQNNEQFF.

This rearrangement joins TRBV2 to TRBJ2-1; no clear D gene. This CDR3 region has 11 residues. V was shortened by 4 bases and J by 7 bases, with 5 bases between the two germline ends. Germline-derived CDR1 and CDR2 are SNHLY and FYNNEI. In DNA, the CDR3 is TGTGCCAGCAGTGCTCAGAATGAGCAGTTCTTC. It specifies CASSAQNEQFF.